Described below is a single T cell receptor (beta chain) sequence and its context. The CDR3 spans 13 residues. Germline V gene sequence: CDR1 SGHRS, CDR2 YFSETQ. Germline trimming cut 4 bases from V and 7 bases from J; bases unmatched to any gene: 5. The data were produced by immunoSEQ multiplex PCR, yet TCRdb's version contains in-frame clones alone and is incomplete. This table has 150,000 to 170,000 clones, around 83% appearing once. This entry belongs to a study of blood T cell repertoires in COVID-19. As for the study in general: COVID-19 samples from acute and convalescent phases originated in the United States, Italy and Spain.

J is TRBJ1-1 and V is TRBV5-1, with 9 bases that match TRBD1. The sequence was collected from a woman aged 55-75 years with COVID-19, enrolled during active disease. Sequenced sample: peripheral blood. The CDR3 DNA reads as TGCGCCAGCAGCATAGGACAGGGGAATGAAGCTTTCTTT. It specifies CASSIGQGNEAFF.